Listed below are T cell receptor beta chains from one sample, sequenced in a study of blood T cell repertoires in COVID-19. The data were produced by immunoSEQ multiplex PCR, yet TCRdb's version contains in-frame clones alone and is incomplete. Among approximately 76,000 clones listed, around nine tenths were seen once. Material for sequencing was peripheral blood. The origin of the receptors is a human donor in a cohort sampled during active COVID-19. The CDR3 runs from the conserved cysteine through the conserved F or W. A D gene is named only where the DNA matches it firmly. Only some rows state a clone size, as once, few, many or a class for expanded clones.

V gene: TRBV11-2
J gene: TRBJ1-2
clone size: -
D gene: TRBD1
CDR3 DNA: TGTGCCAGCAGCTCTCAACAGGGGGGGTTGGCTAACTATGGCTACACCTTC
CDR3 protein: CASSSQQGGLANYGYTF

V gene: TRBV9
J gene: TRBJ1-5
clone size: -
D gene: -
CDR3 DNA: TGTGCCAGCAGCGTGGGGGGGAACAGCAATCAGCCCCAGCATTTT
CDR3 protein: CASSVGGNSNQPQHF

V gene: TRBV15
J gene: TRBJ2-1
clone size: -
D gene: TRBD1
CDR3 DNA: TGTGCCACCAGCAGAGCCCGGGACAGATACAATGAGCAGTTCTTC
CDR3 protein: CATSRARDRYNEQFF

V gene: TRBV5-1
J gene: TRBJ2-3
clone size: -
D gene: TRBD1
CDR3 DNA: TGCGCCAGCAGCATGGGACAGGGATGGAATACGCAGTATTTT
CDR3 protein: CASSMGQGWNTQYF

V gene: TRBV11-2
J gene: TRBJ2-7
clone size: -
D gene: TRBD2
CDR3 DNA: TGTGCCAGCAGCCGGGGGGCTAGCGGGTCCTACTCCTACGAGCAGTACTTC
CDR3 protein: CASSRGASGSYSYEQYF

V gene: TRBV27
J gene: TRBJ2-7
clone size: -
D gene: -
CDR3 DNA: TGTGCCAGCAGTTTATCGCGTGGCTACGAGCAGTACTTC
CDR3 protein: CASSLSRGYEQYF

V gene: TRBV19
J gene: TRBJ1-1
clone size: -
D gene: -
CDR3 DNA: TGTGCCAGTAGTACGGCAGGGGTGAACACTGAAGCTTTCTTT
CDR3 protein: CASSTAGVNTEAFF

V gene: TRBV25-1
J gene: TRBJ1-1
clone size: -
D gene: -
CDR3 DNA: TGTGCCAGCAGTGAATCAGGCAGGATTACAAACACTGAAGCTTTCTTT
CDR3 protein: CASSESGRITNTEAFF

V gene: TRBV7-6
J gene: TRBJ2-7
clone size: -
D gene: -
CDR3 DNA: TGTGCCAGCAGCTTTGGGTCCCAGGGATCGTCCTACGAGCAGTACTTC
CDR3 protein: CASSFGSQGSSYEQYF

V gene: TRBV5-1
J gene: TRBJ2-7
clone size: -
D gene: -
CDR3 DNA: TGCGCCAGCAGCTTGGGTTGGCCCGACAGCCTCTACGAGCAGTACTTC
CDR3 protein: CASSLGWPDSLYEQYF

V gene: TRBV7-6
J gene: TRBJ2-3
clone size: -
D gene: TRBD2
CDR3 DNA: TGTGCCAGCAGCTTGCGGACTAGCGGGGGGTCGAATACGCAGTATTTT
CDR3 protein: CASSLRTSGGSNTQYF

V gene: TRBV2
J gene: TRBJ1-4
clone size: -
D gene: -
CDR3 DNA: TGTGCCAGCAGCCTTGCAACTAATGAAAAACTGTTTTTT
CDR3 protein: CASSLATNEKLFF

V gene: TRBV3-1/TRBV3-2
J gene: TRBJ2-7
clone size: -
D gene: TRBD2
CDR3 DNA: TGTGCCAGCAGTCCTACTAGCGGGGGACCCTACGAGCAGTACTTC
CDR3 protein: CASSPTSGGPYEQYF

V gene: TRBV5-6
J gene: TRBJ2-7
clone size: few
D gene: TRBD1
CDR3 DNA: TGTGCCAGCAGCTTCCCGGGACAGGGCTACGAGCAGTACTTC
CDR3 protein: CASSFPGQGYEQYF